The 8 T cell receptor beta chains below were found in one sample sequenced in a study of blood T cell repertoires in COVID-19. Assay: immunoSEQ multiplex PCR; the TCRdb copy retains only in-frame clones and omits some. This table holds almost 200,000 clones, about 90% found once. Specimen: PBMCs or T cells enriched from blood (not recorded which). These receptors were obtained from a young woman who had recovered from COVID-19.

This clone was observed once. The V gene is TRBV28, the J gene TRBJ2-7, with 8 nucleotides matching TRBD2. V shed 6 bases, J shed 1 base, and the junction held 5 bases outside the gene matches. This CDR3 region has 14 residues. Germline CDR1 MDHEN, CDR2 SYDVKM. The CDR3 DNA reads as TGTGCCAGCAGCTCCGGGACTAGGTCCTACGAGCAGTACTTC. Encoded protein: CASSSGTRSYEQYF.

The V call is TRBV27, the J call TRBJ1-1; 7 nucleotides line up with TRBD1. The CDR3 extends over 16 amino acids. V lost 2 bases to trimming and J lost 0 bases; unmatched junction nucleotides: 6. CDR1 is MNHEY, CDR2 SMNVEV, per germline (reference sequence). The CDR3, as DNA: TGTGCCAGCAGTTTACTCCCACAGGGGTTGAACACTGAAGCTTTCTTT. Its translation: CASSLLPQGLNTEAFF.

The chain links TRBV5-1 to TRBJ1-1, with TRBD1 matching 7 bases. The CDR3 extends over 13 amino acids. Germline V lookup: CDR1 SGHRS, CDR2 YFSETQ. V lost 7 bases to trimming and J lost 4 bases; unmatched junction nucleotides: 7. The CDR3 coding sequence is TGCGCCAGCGGACTACAGGGGAGCACTGAAGCTTTCTTT. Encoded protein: CASGLQGSTEAFF.

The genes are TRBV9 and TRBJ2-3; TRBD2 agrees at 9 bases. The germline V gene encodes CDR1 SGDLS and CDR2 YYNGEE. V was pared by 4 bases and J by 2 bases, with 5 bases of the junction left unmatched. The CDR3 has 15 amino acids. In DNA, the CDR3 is TGTGCCAGCAGCCGCGGGGGGGCTGACACAGATACGCAGTATTTT. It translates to CASSRGGADTDTQYF.

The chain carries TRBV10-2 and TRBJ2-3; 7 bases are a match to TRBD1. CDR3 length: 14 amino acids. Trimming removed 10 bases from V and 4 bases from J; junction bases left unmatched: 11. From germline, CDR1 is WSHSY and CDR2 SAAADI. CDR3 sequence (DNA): TGCGCCACTCAAGACAGGGTAGGCCCAGATACGCAGTATTTT. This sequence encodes CATQDRVGPDTQYF.

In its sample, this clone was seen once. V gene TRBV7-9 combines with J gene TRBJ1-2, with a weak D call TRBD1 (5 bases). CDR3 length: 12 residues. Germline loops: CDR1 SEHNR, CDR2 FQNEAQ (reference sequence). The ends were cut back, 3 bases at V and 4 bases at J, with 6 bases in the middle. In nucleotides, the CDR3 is TGTGCCAGCAGCTTCAGGGCCTATGGCTACACCTTC. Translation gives CASSFRAYGYTF.

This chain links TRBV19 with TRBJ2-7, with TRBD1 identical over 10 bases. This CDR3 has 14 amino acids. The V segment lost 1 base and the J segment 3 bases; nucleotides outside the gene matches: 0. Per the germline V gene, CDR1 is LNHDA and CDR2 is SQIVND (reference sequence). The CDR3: CASSIGTGGYEQYF. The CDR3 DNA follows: TGTGCCAGTAGTATAGGGACAGGGGGCTACGAGCAGTACTTC.

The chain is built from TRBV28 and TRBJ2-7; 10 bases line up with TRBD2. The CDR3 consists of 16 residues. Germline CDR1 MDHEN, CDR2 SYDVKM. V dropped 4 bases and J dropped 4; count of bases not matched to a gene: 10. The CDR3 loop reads CASSSHPEAGGYEQYF. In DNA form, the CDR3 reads TGTGCCAGCAGTTCCCACCCGGAAGCGGGGGGGTACGAGCAGTACTTC.